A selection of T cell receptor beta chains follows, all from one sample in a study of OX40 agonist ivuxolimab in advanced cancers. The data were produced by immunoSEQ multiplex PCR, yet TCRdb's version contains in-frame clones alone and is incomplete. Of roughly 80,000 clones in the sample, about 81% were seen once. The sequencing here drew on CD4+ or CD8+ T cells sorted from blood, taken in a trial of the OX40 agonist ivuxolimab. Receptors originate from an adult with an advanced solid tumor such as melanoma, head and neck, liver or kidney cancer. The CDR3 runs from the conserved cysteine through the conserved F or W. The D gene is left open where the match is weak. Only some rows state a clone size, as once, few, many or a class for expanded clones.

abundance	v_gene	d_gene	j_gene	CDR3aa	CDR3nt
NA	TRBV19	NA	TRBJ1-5	CASSSQTGSGGPQHF	TGTGCCAGTAGCTCCCAAACAGGGTCGGGTGGGCCCCAGCATTTT
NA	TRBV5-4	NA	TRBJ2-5	CASSLVGGLQETQYF	TGTGCCAGCAGCTTGGTGGGGGGCCTTCAGGAGACCCAGTACTTC
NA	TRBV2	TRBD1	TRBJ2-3	CASCRTGVTDTQYF	TGTGCCAGCTGTAGGACAGGGGTGACAGATACGCAGTATTTT
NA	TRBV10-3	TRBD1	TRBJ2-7	CAIRRQGADQYEQYF	TGTGCCATCAGGCGACAGGGGGCGGATCAGTACGAGCAGTACTTC
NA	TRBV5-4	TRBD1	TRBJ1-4	CASSLDGTGGGKLFF	TGTGCCAGCAGCTTGGACGGGACAGGGGGGGGAAAACTGTTTTTT
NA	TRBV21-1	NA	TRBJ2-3	CASSPRIRGLSDTQYF	TGTGCCAGCAGCCCTAGAATAAGGGGCTTGTCAGATACGCAGTATTTT
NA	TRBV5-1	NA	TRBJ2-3	CASSFNRADTDTQYF	TGCGCCAGCAGCTTTAATCGGGCAGACACAGATACGCAGTATTTT
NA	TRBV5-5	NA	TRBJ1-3	CASSSLRRSGNTIYF	TGTGCCAGCAGCTCACTCAGGAGATCTGGAAACACCATATATTTT
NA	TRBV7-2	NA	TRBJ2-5	CASSLGLGQETQYF	TGTGCCAGCAGCTTAGGGCTCGGCCAAGAGACCCAGTACTTC
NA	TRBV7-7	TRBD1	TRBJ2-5	CASSGPGQQETQYF	TGTGCCAGCAGCGGCCCGGGACAGCAAGAGACCCAGTACTTC
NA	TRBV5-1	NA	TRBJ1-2	CASSLAPLLSGNYGYTF	TGCGCCAGCAGCTTGGCCCCATTATTATCGGGAAACTATGGCTACACCTTC
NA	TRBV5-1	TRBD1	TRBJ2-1	CASSPRTGPNEQFF	TGCGCCAGCAGCCCCAGGACAGGTCCCAATGAGCAGTTCTTC
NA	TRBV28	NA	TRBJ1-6	CASSLVNSPLHF	TGTGCCAGCAGTCTTGTCAATTCACCCCTCCACTTT
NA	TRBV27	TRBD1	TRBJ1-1	CASSFRTGLANTEAFF	TGTGCCAGCAGTTTTCGGACAGGGCTGGCGAACACTGAAGCTTTCTTT
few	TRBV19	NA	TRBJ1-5	CATGPRNQPQHF	TGTGCCACCGGTCCTCGTAATCAGCCCCAGCATTTT
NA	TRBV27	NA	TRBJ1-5	CAPVGCNQPQHF	TGTGCCCCTGTAGGTTGCAATCAGCCCCAGCATTTT
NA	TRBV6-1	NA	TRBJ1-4	CASSEWRQPATNEKLFF	TGTGCCAGCAGTGAATGGCGACAGCCTGCAACTAATGAAAAACTGTTTTTT
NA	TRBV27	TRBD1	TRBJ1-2	CATSDRGPRGGGYTF	TGTGCCACTTCGGACAGGGGGCCCCGTGGCGGCGGCTACACCTTC
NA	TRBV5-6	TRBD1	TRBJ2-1	CASSPVGQDNEQFF	TGTGCCAGCAGCCCCGTGGGACAGGACAATGAGCAGTTCTTC
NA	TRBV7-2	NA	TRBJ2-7	CASSLLGGAYEQYF	TGTGCCAGCAGCTTATTAGGGGGGGCCTACGAGCAGTACTTC
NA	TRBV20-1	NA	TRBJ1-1	CSARGDREAFF	TGCAGTGCTAGAGGTGACAGGGAAGCTTTCTTT
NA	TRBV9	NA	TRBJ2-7	CASSARGRYEQYF	TGTGCCAGCAGCGCCCGGGGTCGCTACGAGCAGTACTTC
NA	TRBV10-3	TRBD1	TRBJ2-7	CAISSQGASYEQYF	TGTGCCATCAGCTCACAGGGGGCCTCCTACGAGCAGTACTTC
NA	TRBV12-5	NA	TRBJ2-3	CASAMTDTQYF	TGTGCTAGTGCCATGACAGATACGCAGTATTTT
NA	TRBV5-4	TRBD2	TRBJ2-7	CASSLVSSGGSYEQYF	TGTGCCAGCAGCTTGGTGTCTAGCGGGGGGTCCTACGAGCAGTACTTC
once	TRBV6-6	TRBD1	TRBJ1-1	CASSYSQGRAFF	TGTGCCAGCAGTTATTCACAGGGGAGAGCTTTCTTT
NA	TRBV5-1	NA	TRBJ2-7	CASSLWQATYEQYF	TGCGCCAGCAGCTTGTGGCAGGCGACCTACGAGCAGTACTTC
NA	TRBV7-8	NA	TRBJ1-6	CASTPGQSNSPLHF	TGTGCCAGCACCCCCGGACAGTCCAATTCACCCCTCCACTTT
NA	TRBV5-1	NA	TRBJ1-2	CASSLASGTMTKDGYTF	TGCGCCAGCAGCTTGGCCTCAGGGACAATGACTAAAGATGGCTACACCTTC
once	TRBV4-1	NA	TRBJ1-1	CASSLGWDTEAFF	TGCGCCAGCAGCCTTGGGTGGGACACTGAAGCTTTCTTT
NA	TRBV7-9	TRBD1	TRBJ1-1	CASSKFGQAIPEAFF	TGTGCCAGCAGCAAGTTCGGACAGGCGATCCCTGAAGCTTTCTTT
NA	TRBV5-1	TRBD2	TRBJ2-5	CASSDGGAGQETQYF	TGCGCCAGCAGCGACGGGGGGGCAGGGCAAGAGACCCAGTACTTC
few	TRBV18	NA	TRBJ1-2	CASSPRGANYGYTF	TGTGCCAGCTCACCGCGGGGGGCTAACTATGGCTACACCTTC
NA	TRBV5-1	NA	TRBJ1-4	CASSLVGGPNEKLFF	TGCGCCAGCAGCTTGGTCGGGGGTCCTAATGAAAAACTGTTTTTT
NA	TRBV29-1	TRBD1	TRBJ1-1	CSVAAGGNTEAFF	TGCAGCGTTGCGGCAGGGGGGAACACTGAAGCTTTCTTT
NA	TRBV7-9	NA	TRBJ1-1	CASSDRFGQPRPEAFF	TGTGCCAGCAGCGACCGATTCGGACAGCCCCGGCCTGAAGCTTTCTTT
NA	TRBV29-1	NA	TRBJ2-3	CSAPAQGIPQYF	TGCAGTGCGCCGGCACAGGGTATTCCGCAGTATTTT
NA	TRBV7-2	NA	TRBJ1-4	CASSIRGGGNEKLFF	TGTGCCAGCAGCATCAGGGGAGGGGGGAATGAAAAACTGTTTTTT
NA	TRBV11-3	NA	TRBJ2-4	CASSSDGNIQYF	TGTGCCAGCAGCTCGGACGGAAACATTCAGTACTTC
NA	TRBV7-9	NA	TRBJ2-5	CASSLEVAETQYF	TGTGCCAGCAGCTTAGAAGTAGCGGAGACCCAGTACTTC
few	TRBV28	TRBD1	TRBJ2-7	CASSSRTGDSFYEQYF	TGTGCCAGCAGTTCCCGGACAGGGGACTCATTTTACGAGCAGTACTTC
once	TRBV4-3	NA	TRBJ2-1	CASSQISPSMIGEQFF	TGCGCCAGCAGCCAAATAAGTCCATCCATGATCGGCGAGCAGTTCTTC
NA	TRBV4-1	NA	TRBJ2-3	CASSQEVSRGVGSFGSDTQYF	TGCGCCAGCAGCCAAGAAGTGTCCCGAGGGGTAGGGTCATTCGGGTCAGATACGCAGTATTTT
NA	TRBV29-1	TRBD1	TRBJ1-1	CSVVGTANTEAFF	TGCAGCGTTGTTGGGACAGCGAACACTGAAGCTTTCTTT
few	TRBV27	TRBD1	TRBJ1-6	CASSWRGPGQGSPLHF	TGTGCCAGCAGCTGGAGAGGACCGGGACAGGGTTCACCCCTCCACTTT
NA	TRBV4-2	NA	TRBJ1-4	CASSQEAAPGSGNEKLFF	TGTGCCAGCAGCCAAGAAGCGGCGCCAGGGTCGGGTAATGAAAAACTGTTTTTT
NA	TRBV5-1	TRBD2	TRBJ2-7	CASSGTLASGGREQYF	TGCGCCAGCAGCGGGACACTCGCTAGCGGGGGTCGGGAGCAGTACTTC
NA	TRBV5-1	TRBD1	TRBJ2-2	CASSAGTGGAGGELFF	TGCGCCAGCAGTGCCGGGACAGGGGGCGCCGGCGGGGAGCTGTTTTTT
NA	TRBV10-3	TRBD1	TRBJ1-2	CAISERRGHDYGYTF	TGTGCCATCAGTGAGCGAAGGGGGCACGACTATGGCTACACCTTC